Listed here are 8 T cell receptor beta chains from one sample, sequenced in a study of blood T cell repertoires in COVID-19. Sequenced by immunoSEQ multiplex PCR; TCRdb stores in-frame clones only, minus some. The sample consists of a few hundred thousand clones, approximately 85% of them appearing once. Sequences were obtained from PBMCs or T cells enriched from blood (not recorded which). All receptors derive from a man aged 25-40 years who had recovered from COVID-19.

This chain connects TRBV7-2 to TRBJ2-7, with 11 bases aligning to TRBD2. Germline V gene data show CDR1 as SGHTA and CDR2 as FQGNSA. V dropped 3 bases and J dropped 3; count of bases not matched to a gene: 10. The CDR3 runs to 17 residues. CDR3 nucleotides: TGTGCCAGCAGCTTTCTAGCGGGGGGCACCTCTCACTACGAGCAGTACTTC. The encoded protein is CASSFLAGGTSHYEQYF.

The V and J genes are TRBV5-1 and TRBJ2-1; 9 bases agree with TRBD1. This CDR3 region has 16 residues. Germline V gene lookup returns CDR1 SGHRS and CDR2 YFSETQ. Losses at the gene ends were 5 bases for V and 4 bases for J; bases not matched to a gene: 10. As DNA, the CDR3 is TGCGCCAGCAGTCAAATTCCCGGACAGGGGTACAATGAGCAGTTCTTC. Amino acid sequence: CASSQIPGQGYNEQFF.

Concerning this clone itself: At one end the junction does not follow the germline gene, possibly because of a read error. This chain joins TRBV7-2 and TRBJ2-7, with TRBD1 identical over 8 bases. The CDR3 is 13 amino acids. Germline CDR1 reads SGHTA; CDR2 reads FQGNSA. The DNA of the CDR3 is TGTGCCAGCAGCTTAGGGGGACAGGTTCTCTGGTCCTTC. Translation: CASSLGGQVLWSF.

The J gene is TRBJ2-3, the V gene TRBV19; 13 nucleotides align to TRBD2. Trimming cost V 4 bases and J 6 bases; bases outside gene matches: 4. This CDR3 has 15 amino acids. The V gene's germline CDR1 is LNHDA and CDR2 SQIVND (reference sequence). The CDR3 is CASSKLAGGRDTQYF. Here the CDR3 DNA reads TGTGCCAGTAGTAAACTAGCGGGGGGGCGTGATACGCAGTATTTT.

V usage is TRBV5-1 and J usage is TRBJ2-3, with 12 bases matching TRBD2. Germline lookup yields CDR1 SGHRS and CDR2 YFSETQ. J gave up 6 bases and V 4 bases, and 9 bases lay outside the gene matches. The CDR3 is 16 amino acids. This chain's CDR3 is CASSPSGLAGGDTQYF. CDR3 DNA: TGCGCCAGCAGCCCGTCCGGGCTAGCGGGGGGGGATACGCAGTATTTT. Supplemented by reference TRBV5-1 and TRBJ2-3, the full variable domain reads KAGVTQTPRYLIKTRGQQVTLSCSPISGHRSVSWYQQTPGQGLQFLFEYFSETQRNKGNFPGRFSGRQFSNSRSEMNVSTLELGDSALYLCASSPSGLAGGDTQYFGPGTRLTVL.

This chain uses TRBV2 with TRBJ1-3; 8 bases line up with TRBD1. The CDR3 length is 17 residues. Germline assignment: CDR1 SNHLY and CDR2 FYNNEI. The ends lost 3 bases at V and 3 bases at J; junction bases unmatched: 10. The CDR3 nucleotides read TGTGCCAGCAGTGAGAGGCCAGGGGGCCGGAATGGAAACACCATATATTTT. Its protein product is CASSERPGGRNGNTIYF.

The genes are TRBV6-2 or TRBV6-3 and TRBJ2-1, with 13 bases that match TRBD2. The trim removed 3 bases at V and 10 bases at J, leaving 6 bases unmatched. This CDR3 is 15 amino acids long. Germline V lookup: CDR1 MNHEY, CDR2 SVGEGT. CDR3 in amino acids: CASSYRTSGSREQFF. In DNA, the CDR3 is TGTGCCAGCAGTTATCGGACTAGCGGGAGTAGGGAGCAGTTCTTC.

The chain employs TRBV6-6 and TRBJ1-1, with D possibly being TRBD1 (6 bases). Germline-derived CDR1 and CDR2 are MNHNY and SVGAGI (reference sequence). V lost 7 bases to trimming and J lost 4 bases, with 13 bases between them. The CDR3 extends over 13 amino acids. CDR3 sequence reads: CASKGGDLTEAFF. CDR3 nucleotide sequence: TGTGCCAGCAAAGGGGGTGATCTCACTGAAGCTTTCTTT.